Each of the 18 T cell receptor beta chains below was sequenced from the same sample in a study of T cell changes during pregnancy in multiple sclerosis. Clones were read by immunoSEQ multiplex PCR, and TCRdb kept only the in-frame ones, dropping some. The sample holds tens of thousands of clones, approximately 90% seen once. The sequences come from CD4+ T cells from peripheral blood mononuclear cells, collected in the third trimester of pregnancy. The receptors were sampled from a female donor with multiple sclerosis, enrolled in a pregnancy study.

This clone has just one count. The chain employs TRBV5-4 and TRBJ2-3; D not resolved. This CDR3 is 14 amino acids long. Looked up from germline, CDR1 is SGHNT and CDR2 is YYREEE (reference sequence). V was pared by 5 bases and J by 0 bases, with 10 bases between. CDR3 bases: TGTGCCAGCAGGCTAGGTACTAGCACAGATACGCAGTATTTT. It is translated as CASRLGTSTDTQYF.

This clone has a single count. This chain connects TRBV6-1 to TRBJ1-3, with 8 bases aligning to TRBD1. The CDR3 loop spans 15 amino acids. CDR1 is MNHNS and CDR2 is SASEGT in the germline V gene. V was clipped by 6 bases and J by 0 bases; unmatched bases: 4. CDR3 protein: CASRPGQVSGNTIYF. The CDR3 DNA is TGTGCCAGCAGGCCGGGACAGGTCTCTGGAAACACCATATATTTT.

The chain couples TRBV5-1 to TRBJ2-7, with 8 bases identical to TRBD2. The CDR3 consists of 15 residues. V gave up 4 bases and J gave up 1 base; unmatched junction bases: 7. Per germline, CDR1 SGHRS and CDR2 YFSETQ. CDR3 in amino acids: CASSTGGLPSYEQYF. The CDR3 bases are TGCGCCAGCAGCACGGGGGGGCTTCCTTCCTACGAGCAGTACTTC.

V is TRBV18 and J is TRBJ2-1, with D maybe TRBD2 (7 bases). Germline V gene lookup returns CDR1 KGHSH and CDR2 LQKENI. The CDR3 runs 14 residues. Trimming stripped 6 bases from V and 10 bases from J, with 19 bases between. The CDR3 here is CASSSGIRGGEQFF. The CDR3 DNA sequence: TGTGCCAGCTCCTCAGGAATCAGGGGAGGGGAGCAGTTCTTC.

This clone was counted a few times. The V call is TRBV18, the J call TRBJ1-2; D uncertain. V lost 3 bases and J lost 4, with 6 bases in between. CDR1 and CDR2 (germline): KGHSH, LQKENI. There are 12 residues in the CDR3. As DNA, the CDR3 is TGTGCCAGCTCACCCGAGGGCTATGGCTACACCTTC. Translated: CASSPEGYGYTF.

The J gene is TRBJ1-2, the V gene TRBV5-1; TRBD1 is a possible D gene (5 bases). This CDR3 region has 14 residues. Between the trimmed V and J ends, which lost 2 bases and 8 bases, there was a span of 16 bases. Germline CDR1 and CDR2: SGHRS and YFSETQ. CDR3 residues: CASSFRQGGRGYTF. Here the CDR3 DNA reads TGCGCCAGCAGCTTTAGGCAGGGAGGACGGGGCTACACCTTC.

This clone was observed once. The chain couples TRBV9 to TRBJ1-6, with D possibly TRBD1 on 6 matching bases. The length of the CDR3 is 14 residues. Germline lookup yields CDR1 SGDLS and CDR2 YYNGEE. V lost 4 bases and J lost 9, with 14 bases in between. This CDR3 is CASSPGQGISPLHF. In DNA form, the CDR3 reads TGTGCCAGCAGCCCGGGACAAGGGATTTCACCCCTCCACTTT.

This clone came up once. CDR3 in amino acids: CASSLGASGRRGTDTQYF. CDR3 coding DNA: TGTGCCAGCAGCTTAGGGGCTAGCGGGAGACGGGGCACAGATACGCAGTATTTT. The V gene is TRBV11-3, the J gene TRBJ2-3; 10 bases agree with TRBD2. J lost 1 base, V lost 1 base, and 8 bases had no gene match. The CDR3 has 18 residues. Germline V gene data show CDR1 as SGHNT and CDR2 as YENEEA.

J is TRBJ2-7 and V is TRBV10-3; 7 bases match TRBD2. The CDR3 has 16 residues. The germline CDR1 and CDR2 sequences are ENHRY and SYGVKD. Unmatched junction bases numbered 8, after V lost 3 bases and J lost 0 bases. The CDR3 coding sequence is TGTGCCATCAGTGACTCCGGGACTACCTTCTCCTACGAGCAGTACTTC. Its protein product is CAISDSGTTFSYEQYF.

The V call is TRBV4-2, the J call TRBJ1-2, with a weak D call TRBD1 (6 bases). Germline values: CDR1 LGHNA, CDR2 YNFKEQ. The CDR3 covers 18 residues. Trimming stripped 5 bases from V and 8 bases from J, with 30 bases between. The CDR3 here is CASSKNPILEQGDRGYTF. CDR3 nucleotide sequence: TGTGCCAGCAGCAAAAACCCGATACTAGAACAGGGAGATCGGGGCTACACCTTC.

The chain couples TRBV10-1 to TRBJ2-1, with D tentatively TRBD1 (6 bases). This CDR3 contains 16 residues. Germline CDR1 and CDR2: WNHNN and SYGVQD (reference sequence). V shed 2 bases and J shed 4 bases, with 15 bases lying between them. CDR3 sequence reads: CASSEGLAGVYNEQFF. The CDR3 DNA reads TGCGCCAGCAGTGAGGGTTTGGCAGGGGTTTACAATGAGCAGTTCTTC.

The chain links TRBV2 to TRBJ1-5; D gene ambiguous. The CDR3 spans 14 residues. Per germline, CDR1 SNHLY and CDR2 FYNNEI. The ends were cut back, 3 bases at V and 3 bases at J, with 9 bases in the middle. The CDR3 sequence is CASSDVEFNQPQHF. Written as DNA, the CDR3 is TGTGCCAGCAGTGATGTGGAGTTCAATCAGCCCCAGCATTTT.

This chain connects TRBV10-3 to TRBJ1-2; TRBD1 matches at 9 bases. The CDR3 length is 14 residues. With 5 bases clipped from V and 4 bases from J, the junction kept 5 bases outside the gene matches. CDR1 is ENHRY, CDR2 SYGVKD, per germline. The CDR3 region is CAISTGTGPYGYTF. As DNA, the CDR3 is TGTGCCATCAGTACCGGGACAGGGCCCTATGGCTACACCTTC.

Concerning this clone itself: The same CDR3 arises from other DNA sequences in this sample as well. CDR3 region: CASSLGQMNTEAFF. CDR3 sequence (DNA): TGTGCCAGCAGCTTAGGGCAGATGAACACTGAAGCTTTCTTT. J is TRBJ1-1 and V is TRBV7-2, with D unresolved. Germline CDR1 is SGHTA and CDR2 is FQGNSA. The length of the CDR3 is 14 residues. Trimming stripped 1 base from V and 0 bases from J, with 6 bases between.

V is TRBV6-5 and J is TRBJ2-1, with 13 nucleotides matching TRBD2. The V and J ends lost 6 bases and 5 bases, in that order; junction bases with no gene match: 1. Germline V gives CDR1 MNHEY, CDR2 SVGAGI. This CDR3 contains 14 residues. CDR3 bases: TGTGCCAGCAGAGGGACTAGCGGGGACAATGAGCAGTTCTTC. This codes for CASRGTSGDNEQFF.

The rearrangement uses TRBV19 and TRBJ1-1; D remains unclear. CDR1 is LNHDA, CDR2 SQIVND, per germline (reference sequence). Trimming pared 3 bases from V and 5 bases from J, leaving 10 bases between. This CDR3 is 13 amino acids long. The CDR3 region has the DNA TGTGCCAGTAGTATGGAGGGCGGGACTGAAGCTTTCTTT. Amino acid sequence: CASSMEGGTEAFF.

V gene TRBV6-1 combines with J gene TRBJ1-5; TRBD1 might be the D (5 bases). This CDR3 has 15 amino acids. Per germline, CDR1 MNHNS and CDR2 SASEGT. With 2 bases removed from V and 7 bases from J, the gap between germline ends came to 15 bases. The CDR3, as DNA: TGTGCCAGCAGTGAATTGAGCAGTGGACAACAGCCCCAGCATTTT. Its protein is CASSELSSGQQPQHF.

This clone was counted a few times. This sequence joins TRBV2 and TRBJ1-1, with D perhaps matching TRBD1 (5 bases). CDR3 length: 13 residues. The V and J ends lost 2 bases and 4 bases respectively, with 8 bases between them. Looked up from germline, CDR1 is SNHLY and CDR2 is FYNNEI. DNA of the CDR3: TGTGCCAGCAGTGAACAGGGAAGCACTGAAGCTTTCTTT. Its translation: CASSEQGSTEAFF.